These 6 T cell receptor beta chains came from one sample sequenced in a study of Ad26.COV2.S vaccination and SARS-CoV-2 variants. Sequencing used immunoSEQ multiplex PCR; TCRdb keeps in-frame clones, though not all of them. The sample carries some 480,000 clones, around 85% recorded once. Treatment here: approximately 18 received Ad26.COV2.S at low or high dose, single or two shots; a few received placebo; per-sample allocation not given. Sampling was done on day 63 after the first vaccine or placebo injection. The input for sequencing was peripheral blood, taken in a trial of Ad26.COV2.S vaccine versus placebo. All receptors come from a person between 18 and 60 years old who received the Ad26.COV2.S COVID-19 vaccine or a placebo.

The gene calls are TRBV5-6 and TRBJ2-7, with D unclear. V lost 2 bases to trimming and J lost 3 bases, with 12 bases between them. This CDR3 comprises 14 residues. In germline, CDR1 is SGHDT, CDR2 YYEEEE. As DNA, the CDR3 is TGTGCCAGCAGCTTTAGTCTGGGCATCTACGAGCAGTACTTC. Protein: CASSFSLGIYEQYF. Complete variable domain (other parts from reference TRBV5-6 and TRBJ2-7): DAGVTQSPTHLIKTRGQQVTLRCSPKSGHDTVSWYQQALGQGPQFIFQYYEEEERQRGNFPDRFSGHQFPNYSSELNVNALLLGDSALYLCASSFSLGIYEQYFGPGTRLTVT.

The chain joins TRBV14 to TRBJ1-2; D possibly corresponds to TRBD1 (5 bases). Trimming cost V 0 bases and J 5 bases, with 13 bases left between them. The CDR3 runs to 15 residues. Germline CDR1 reads SGHDN; CDR2 reads FVKESK. The CDR3 DNA is TGTGCCAGCAGCCAAGAAGTTTTGTCAGGGTATGGCTACACCTTC. It specifies CASSQEVLSGYGYTF.

The rearrangement uses TRBV19 and TRBJ2-1; 14 nucleotides line up with TRBD2. Germline assignment: CDR1 LNHDA and CDR2 SQIVND (reference sequence). V was clipped by 9 bases and J by 12 bases; unmatched bases: 13. This CDR3 spans 15 amino acids. The DNA of the CDR3 is TGTGCCAGCAGTGGGACTAGCGGGAGTTTTACTCCGCAGTTCTTC. Amino acids: CASSGTSGSFTPQFF.

The rearrangement uses TRBV15 and TRBJ2-5; D might be TRBD1 or TRBD2, each matching 5 bases. V lost 2 bases to trimming and J lost 9 bases, with 19 bases between them. CDR1 is LNHNV and CDR2 is YYDKDF in the germline V gene (reference sequence). The CDR3 contains 15 residues. The CDR3 reads CATSRNRGGPLPQYF. The CDR3 nucleotides read TGTGCCACCAGCAGAAACCGGGGCGGCCCGTTGCCCCAGTACTTC.

In DNA, the CDR3 is TGTGCCAGCAGCTTCGGGACAGGGTCCAAAAACATTCAGTACTTC. This encodes CASSFGTGSKNIQYF. The rearrangement uses TRBV7-9 and TRBJ2-4, with 9 bases matching TRBD1. Germline values: CDR1 SEHNR, CDR2 FQNEAQ (reference sequence). J lost 2 bases, V lost 3 bases, and 2 bases had no gene match. The CDR3 consists of 15 residues.

The chain has TRBV9 and TRBJ2-3; 8 bases line up with TRBD1. With 0 bases clipped from V and 6 bases from J, the junction kept 6 bases outside the gene matches. The germline V gene encodes CDR1 SGDLS and CDR2 YYNGEE. The CDR3 length is 15 residues. In DNA, the CDR3 is TGTGCCAGCAGCGTAGGGGGACAGGCGGCGGATACGCAGTATTTT. This translates into CASSVGGQAADTQYF. Filled out from reference TRBV9 and TRBJ2-3, the complete variable domain reads DSGVTQTPKHLITATGQRVTLRCSPRSGDLSVYWYQQSLDQGLQFLIQYYNGEERAKGNILERFSAQQFPDLHSELNLSSLELGDSALYFCASSVGGQAADTQYFGPGTRLTVL.